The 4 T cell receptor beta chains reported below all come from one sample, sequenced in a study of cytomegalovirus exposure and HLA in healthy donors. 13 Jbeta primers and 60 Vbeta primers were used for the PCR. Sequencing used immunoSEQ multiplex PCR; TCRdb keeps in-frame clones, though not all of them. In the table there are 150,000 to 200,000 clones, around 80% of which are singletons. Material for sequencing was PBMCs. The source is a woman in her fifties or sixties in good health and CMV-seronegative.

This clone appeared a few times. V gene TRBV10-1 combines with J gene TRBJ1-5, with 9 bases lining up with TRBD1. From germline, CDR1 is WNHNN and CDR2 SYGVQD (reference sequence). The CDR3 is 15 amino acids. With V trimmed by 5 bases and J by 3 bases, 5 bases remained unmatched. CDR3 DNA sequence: TGCGCCAGCAGTCCCGGGACAGGGCCCAATCAGCCCCAGCATTTT. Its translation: CASSPGTGPNQPQHF.

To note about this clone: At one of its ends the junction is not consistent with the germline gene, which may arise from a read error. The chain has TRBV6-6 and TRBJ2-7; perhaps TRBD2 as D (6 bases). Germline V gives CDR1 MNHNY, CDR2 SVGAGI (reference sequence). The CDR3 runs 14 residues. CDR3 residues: CASSPGGVTRRQCF. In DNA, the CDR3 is TGTGCCAGCAGTCCCGGCGGGGTTACGAGACGGCAGTGCTTC.

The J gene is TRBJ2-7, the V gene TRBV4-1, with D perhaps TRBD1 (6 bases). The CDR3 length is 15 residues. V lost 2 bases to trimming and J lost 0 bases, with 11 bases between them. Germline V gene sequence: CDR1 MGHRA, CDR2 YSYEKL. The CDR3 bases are TGCGCCAGCAGCCAATCGGACAGCAGCTCCTACGAGCAGTACTTC. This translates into CASSQSDSSSYEQYF.

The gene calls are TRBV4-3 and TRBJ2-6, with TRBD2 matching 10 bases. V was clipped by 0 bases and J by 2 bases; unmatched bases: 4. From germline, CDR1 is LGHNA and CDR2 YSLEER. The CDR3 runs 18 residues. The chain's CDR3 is CASSQELAGGAGANVLTF. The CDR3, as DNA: TGCGCCAGCAGCCAAGAATTAGCGGGAGGTGCTGGGGCCAACGTCCTGACTTTC.